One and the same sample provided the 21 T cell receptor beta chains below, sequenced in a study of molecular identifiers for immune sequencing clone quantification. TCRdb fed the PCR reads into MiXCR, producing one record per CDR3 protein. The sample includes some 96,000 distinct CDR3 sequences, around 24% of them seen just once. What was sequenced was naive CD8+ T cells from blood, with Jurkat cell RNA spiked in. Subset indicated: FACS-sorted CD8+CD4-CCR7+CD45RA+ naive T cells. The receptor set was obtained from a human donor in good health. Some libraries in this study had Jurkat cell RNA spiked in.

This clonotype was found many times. The chain's CDR3 is CASSLAYAGASDSGNTIYF. DNA of the CDR3: TGTGCCAGCAGCTTAGCGTACGCAGGGGCCTCGGACTCTGGAAACACCATATATTTT. The chain employs TRBV7-6 and TRBJ1-3; possibly TRBD1 for D (6 bases). Germline lookup yields CDR1 SGHVS and CDR2 FNYEAQ. The ends were cut back, 0 bases at V and 0 bases at J, with 18 bases in the middle. CDR3 length: 19 amino acids.

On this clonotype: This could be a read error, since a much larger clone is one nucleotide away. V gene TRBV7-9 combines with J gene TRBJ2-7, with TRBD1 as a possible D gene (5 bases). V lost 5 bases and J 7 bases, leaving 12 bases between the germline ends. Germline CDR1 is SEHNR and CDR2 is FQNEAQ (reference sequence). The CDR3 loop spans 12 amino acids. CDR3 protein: CASSIDSWEQYF. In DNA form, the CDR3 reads TGTGCCAGCAGCATAGACAGTTGGGAGCAGTACTTC.

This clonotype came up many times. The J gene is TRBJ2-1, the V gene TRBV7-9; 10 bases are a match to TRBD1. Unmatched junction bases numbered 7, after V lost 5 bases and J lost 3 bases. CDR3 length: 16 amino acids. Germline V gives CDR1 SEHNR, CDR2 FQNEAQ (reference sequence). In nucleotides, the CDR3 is TGTGCCAGCAGCGGAAGACAGGGGGCCAGCTACAATGAGCAGTTCTTC. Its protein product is CASSGRQGASYNEQFF. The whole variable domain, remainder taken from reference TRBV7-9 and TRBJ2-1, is DTGVSQNPRHKITKRGQNVTFRCDPISEHNRLYWYRQTLGQGPEFLTYFQNEAQLEKSRLLSDRFSAERPKGSFSTLEIQRTEQGDSAMYLCASSGRQGASYNEQFFGPGTRLTVL.

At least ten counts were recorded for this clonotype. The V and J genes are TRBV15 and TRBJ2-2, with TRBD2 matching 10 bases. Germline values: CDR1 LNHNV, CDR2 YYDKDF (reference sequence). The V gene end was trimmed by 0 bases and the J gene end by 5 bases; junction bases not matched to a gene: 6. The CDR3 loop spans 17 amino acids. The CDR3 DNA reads TGTGCCACCAGCAGAGAAAGAACTAGCGGGATGACCGGGGAGCTGTTTTTT. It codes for CATSRERTSGMTGELFF.

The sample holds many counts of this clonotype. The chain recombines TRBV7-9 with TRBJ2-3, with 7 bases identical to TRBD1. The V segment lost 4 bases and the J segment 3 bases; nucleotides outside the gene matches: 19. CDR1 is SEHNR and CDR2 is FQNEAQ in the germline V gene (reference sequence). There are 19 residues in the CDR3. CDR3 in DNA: TGTGCCAGCAGCTCAAAGACAGGGTTGGCAATCCAACCTACAGATACGCAGTATTTT. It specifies CASSSKTGLAIQPTDTQYF.

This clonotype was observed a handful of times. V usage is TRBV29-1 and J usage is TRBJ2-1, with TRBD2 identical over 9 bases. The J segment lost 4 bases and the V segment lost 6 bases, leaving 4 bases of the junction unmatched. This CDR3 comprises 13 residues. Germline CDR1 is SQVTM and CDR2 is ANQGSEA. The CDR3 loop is CSVRLADYNEQFF. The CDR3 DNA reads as TGCAGCGTACGACTAGCGGATTACAATGAGCAGTTCTTC.

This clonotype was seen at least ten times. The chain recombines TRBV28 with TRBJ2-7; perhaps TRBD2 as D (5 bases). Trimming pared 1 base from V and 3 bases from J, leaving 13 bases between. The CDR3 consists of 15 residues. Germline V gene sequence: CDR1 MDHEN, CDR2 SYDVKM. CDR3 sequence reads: CASSLFRGMNYEQYF. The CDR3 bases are TGTGCCAGCAGTTTATTTAGAGGGATGAACTACGAGCAGTACTTC.

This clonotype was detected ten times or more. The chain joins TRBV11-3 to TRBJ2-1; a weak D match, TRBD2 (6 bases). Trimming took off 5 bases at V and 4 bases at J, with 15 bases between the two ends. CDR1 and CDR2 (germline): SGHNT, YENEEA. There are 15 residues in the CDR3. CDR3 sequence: CASSPRLVAYNEQFF. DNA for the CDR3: TGTGCCAGCAGCCCAAGACTAGTGGCGTACAATGAGCAGTTCTTC.

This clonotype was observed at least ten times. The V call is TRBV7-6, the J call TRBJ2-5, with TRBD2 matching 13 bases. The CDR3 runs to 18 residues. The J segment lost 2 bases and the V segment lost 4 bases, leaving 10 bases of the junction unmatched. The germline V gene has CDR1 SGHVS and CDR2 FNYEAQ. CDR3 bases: TGTGCCAGCAGCTCTACCGAGACTAGCGGGGGGCTTCAAGAGACCCAGTACTTC. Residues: CASSSTETSGGLQETQYF.

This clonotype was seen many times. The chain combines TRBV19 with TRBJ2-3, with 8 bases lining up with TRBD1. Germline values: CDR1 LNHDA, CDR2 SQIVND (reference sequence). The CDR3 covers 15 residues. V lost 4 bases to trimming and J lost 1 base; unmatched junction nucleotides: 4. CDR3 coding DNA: TGTGCCAGTAGTACGGGACAGGAGGGCACAGATACGCAGTATTTT. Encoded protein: CASSTGQEGTDTQYF.

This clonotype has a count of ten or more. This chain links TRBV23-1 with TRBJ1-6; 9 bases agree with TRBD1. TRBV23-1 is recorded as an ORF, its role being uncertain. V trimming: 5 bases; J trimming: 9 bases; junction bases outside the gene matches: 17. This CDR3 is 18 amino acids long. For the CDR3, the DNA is TGCGCCAGCAGTGCTTATACCCCCGGGACAGGGTGTGTTTCACCCCTCCACTTT. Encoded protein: CASSAYTPGTGCVSPLHF.

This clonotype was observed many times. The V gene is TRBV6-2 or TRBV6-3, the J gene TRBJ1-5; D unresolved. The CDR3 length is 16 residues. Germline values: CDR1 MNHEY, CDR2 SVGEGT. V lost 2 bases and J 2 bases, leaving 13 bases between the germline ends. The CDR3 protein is CASSYGPNPGNQPQHF. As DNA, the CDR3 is TGTGCCAGCAGTTACGGACCCAACCCGGGCAATCAGCCCCAGCATTTT.

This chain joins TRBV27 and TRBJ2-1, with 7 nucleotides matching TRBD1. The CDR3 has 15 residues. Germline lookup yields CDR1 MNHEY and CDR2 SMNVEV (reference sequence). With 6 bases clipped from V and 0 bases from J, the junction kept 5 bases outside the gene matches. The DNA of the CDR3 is TGTGCCAGCAGCCTTGACAGGGTCTCCTACAATGAGCAGTTCTTC. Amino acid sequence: CASSLDRVSYNEQFF.

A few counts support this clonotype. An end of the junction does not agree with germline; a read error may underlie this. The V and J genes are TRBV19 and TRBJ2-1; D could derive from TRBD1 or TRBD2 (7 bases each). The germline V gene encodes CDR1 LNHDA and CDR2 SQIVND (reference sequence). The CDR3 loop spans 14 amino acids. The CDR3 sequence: CASGYSRAGGGGLF. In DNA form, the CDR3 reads TGTGCCAGTGGATATTCCAGAGCAGGGGGGGGAGGGCTCTTC.

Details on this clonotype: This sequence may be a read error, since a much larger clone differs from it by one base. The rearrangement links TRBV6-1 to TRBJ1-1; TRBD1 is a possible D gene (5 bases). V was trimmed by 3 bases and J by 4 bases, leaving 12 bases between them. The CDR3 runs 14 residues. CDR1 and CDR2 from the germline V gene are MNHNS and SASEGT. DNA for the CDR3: TGTGCCAGCAGTGATAGGGAGGGGTTCACTGAAGCTTTCTTT. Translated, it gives CASSDREGFTEAFF.

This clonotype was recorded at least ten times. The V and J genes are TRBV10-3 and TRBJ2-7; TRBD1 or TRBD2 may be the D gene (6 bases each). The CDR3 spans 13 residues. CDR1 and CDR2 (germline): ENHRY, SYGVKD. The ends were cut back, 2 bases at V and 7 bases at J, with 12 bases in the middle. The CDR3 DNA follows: TGTGCCATCAGTGAGCCGGGGGCTGGTGAGCAGTACTTC. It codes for CAISEPGAGEQYF.

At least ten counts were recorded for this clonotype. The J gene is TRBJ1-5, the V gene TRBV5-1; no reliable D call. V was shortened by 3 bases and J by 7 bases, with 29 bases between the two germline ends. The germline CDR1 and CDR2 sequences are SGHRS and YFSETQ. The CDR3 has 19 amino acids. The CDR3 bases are TGCGCCAGCAGCTCTCGTGCCGGGAGGAAAAATGCCCCCAACCAGCCCCAGCATTTT. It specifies CASSSRAGRKNAPNQPQHF.

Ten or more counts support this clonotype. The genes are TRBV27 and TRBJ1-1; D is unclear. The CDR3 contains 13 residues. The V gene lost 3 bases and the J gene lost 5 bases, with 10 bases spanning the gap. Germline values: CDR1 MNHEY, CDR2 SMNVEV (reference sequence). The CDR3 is CASSFRGGTEAFF. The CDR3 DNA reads TGTGCCAGCAGTTTTCGGGGTGGGACTGAAGCTTTCTTT.

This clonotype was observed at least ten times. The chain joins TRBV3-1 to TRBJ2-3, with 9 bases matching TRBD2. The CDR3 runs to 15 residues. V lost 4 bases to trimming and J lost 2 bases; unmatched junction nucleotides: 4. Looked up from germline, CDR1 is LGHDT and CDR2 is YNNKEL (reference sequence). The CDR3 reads CASSRGLATTDTQYF. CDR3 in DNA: TGTGCCAGCAGCCGTGGACTAGCGACCACAGATACGCAGTATTTT.

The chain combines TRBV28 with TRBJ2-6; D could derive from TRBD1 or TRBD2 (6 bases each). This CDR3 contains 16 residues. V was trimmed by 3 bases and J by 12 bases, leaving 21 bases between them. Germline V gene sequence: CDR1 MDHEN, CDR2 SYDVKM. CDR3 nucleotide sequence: TGTGCCAGCAGTTTCCGGGGGCTGGCCGGGGCCCCCGTCCTGACTTTC. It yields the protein CASSFRGLAGAPVLTF.

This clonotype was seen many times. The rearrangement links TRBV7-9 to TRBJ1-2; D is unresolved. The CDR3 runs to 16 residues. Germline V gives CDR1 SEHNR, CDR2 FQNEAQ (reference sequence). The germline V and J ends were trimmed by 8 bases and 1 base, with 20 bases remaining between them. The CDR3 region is CASSFGMIPDNYGYTF. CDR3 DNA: TGTGCCAGCTCCTTTGGCATGATACCGGATAACTATGGCTACACCTTC.